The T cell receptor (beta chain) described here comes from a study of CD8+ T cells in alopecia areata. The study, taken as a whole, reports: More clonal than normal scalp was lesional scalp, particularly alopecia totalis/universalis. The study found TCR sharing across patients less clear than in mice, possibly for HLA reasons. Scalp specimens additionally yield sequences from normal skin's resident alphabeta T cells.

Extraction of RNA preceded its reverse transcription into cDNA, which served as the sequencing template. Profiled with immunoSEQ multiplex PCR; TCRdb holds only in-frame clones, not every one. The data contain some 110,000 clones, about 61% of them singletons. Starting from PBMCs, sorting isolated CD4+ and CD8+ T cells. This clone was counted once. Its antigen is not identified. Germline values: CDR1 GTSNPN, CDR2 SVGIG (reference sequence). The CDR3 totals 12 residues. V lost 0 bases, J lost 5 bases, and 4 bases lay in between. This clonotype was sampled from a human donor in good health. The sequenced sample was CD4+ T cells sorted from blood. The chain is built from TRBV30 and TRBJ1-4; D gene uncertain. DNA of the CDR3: TGTGCCTGGAGTGTAAGGAATGAAAAACTGTTTTTT. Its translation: CAWSVRNEKLFF.